This TCR beta chain came from a study of spatial heterogeneity in lung cancer. Study-level results: Counts that tracked tumor mutation counts were those of expanded intratumoral alpha and beta TCRs. The estimated TCR-seq coverage of tumor T cells amounted to approximately 6.6% when looking at alpha chains and 13% when looking at beta chains.

Individually, TCR cDNA molecules were each labelled with a unique molecular identifier. TCRdb redid the calling of the 5' RACE reads with MiXCR, one entry per CDR3 protein. This table has roughly 17,000 distinct CDR3 sequences, approximately 6.5% appearing once. The germline V gene has CDR1 SGHTA and CDR2 FQGNSA. The V segment lost 4 bases and the J segment 9 bases; nucleotides outside the gene matches: 12. The CDR3 spans 16 residues. Described time point: sample taken at primary tumor resection. There were roughly 78 donors, all of them untreated patients with early-stage non-small cell lung cancer. On this clonotype itself: Its specificity is not known. This sequence may be a read error, since a much larger clone differs from it by one base. A library prepared for alpha chains yielded this beta chain as an off-target read; its size is of little meaning.

The TCR comes from a female donor with early-stage non-small cell lung cancer. This sequence joins TRBV7-2 and TRBJ1-5; 10 bases are a match to TRBD1. The specimen comprised lung tumor tissue, sampled at surgery. In DNA form, the CDR3 reads TGTGCCAGCAGCTCCACGACAGGGGGCTCAGGTCGGCCCCAGCATTTT. It codes for CASSSTTGGSGRPQHF.